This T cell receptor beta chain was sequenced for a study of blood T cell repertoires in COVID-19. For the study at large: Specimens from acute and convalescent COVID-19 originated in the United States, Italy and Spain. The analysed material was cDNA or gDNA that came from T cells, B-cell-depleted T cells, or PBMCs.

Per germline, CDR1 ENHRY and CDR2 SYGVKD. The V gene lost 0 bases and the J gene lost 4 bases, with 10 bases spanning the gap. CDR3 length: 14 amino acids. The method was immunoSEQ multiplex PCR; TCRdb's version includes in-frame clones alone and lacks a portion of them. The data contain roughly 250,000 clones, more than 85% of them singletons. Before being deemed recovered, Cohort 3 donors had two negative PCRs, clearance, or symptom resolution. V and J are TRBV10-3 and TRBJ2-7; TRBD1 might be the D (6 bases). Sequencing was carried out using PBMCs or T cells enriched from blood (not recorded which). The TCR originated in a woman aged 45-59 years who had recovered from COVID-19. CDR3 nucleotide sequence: TGTGCCATCAGTGAGTCAGGGACACCTTACGAGCAGTACTTC. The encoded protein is CAISESGTPYEQYF.